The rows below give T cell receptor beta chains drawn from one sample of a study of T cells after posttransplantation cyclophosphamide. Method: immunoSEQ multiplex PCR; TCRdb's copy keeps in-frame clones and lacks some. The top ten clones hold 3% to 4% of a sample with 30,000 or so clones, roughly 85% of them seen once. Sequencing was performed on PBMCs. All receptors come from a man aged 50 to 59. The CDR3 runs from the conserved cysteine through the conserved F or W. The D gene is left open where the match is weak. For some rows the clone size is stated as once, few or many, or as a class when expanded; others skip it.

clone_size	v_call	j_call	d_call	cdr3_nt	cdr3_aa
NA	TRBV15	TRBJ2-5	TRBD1	TGTGCCACCAGCAGAGGTAGACAGGGAAGAGGTGAGACCCAGTACTTC	CATSRGRQGRGETQYF
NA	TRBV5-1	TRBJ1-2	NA	TGCGCCAGCAAACAGGAATTATTAAACTATGGCTACACCTTC	CASKQELLNYGYTF
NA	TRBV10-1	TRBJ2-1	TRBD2	TGCGCCAGCAGTGAGTCCCCGGGACTAGCGGGAGACGAGCAGTTCTTC	CASSESPGLAGDEQFF
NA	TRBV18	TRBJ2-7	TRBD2	TGTGCCAGCTCTCTAGCGGATATCTACGAGCAGTACTTC	CASSLADIYEQYF
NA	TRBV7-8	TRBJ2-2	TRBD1	TGTGCCAGCAAAAACAGGGGACGCACCGGGGAGCTGTTTTTT	CASKNRGRTGELFF
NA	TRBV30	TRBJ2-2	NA	TGTGCCTGGGGCGGATTCGCCGGGGAGCTGTTTTTT	CAWGGFAGELFF
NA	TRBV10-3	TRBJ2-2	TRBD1	TGTGCCATCAGTGCGGGACAGGGGGACCGGGAGCTGTTTTTT	CAISAGQGDRELFF
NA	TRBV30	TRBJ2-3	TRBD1	TGTGCCTGGGGACAGGGCAACACAGATACGCAGTATTTT	CAWGQGNTDTQYF
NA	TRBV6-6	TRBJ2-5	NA	TGTGCCAGCAGTTCGACCGGGGGAGCGTGGGAGACCCAGTACTTC	CASSSTGGAWETQYF
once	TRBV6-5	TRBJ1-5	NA	TGTGCCAGCAGTTCCCAGGGTTATCAGCCCCAGCATTTT	CASSSQGYQPQHF
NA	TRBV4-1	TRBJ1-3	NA	TGCGCCAGCAGCCTTCTAGCCAGCTCTGGAAACACCATATATTTT	CASSLLASSGNTIYF
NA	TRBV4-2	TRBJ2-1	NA	TGTGCCAGCAGCCAACCTTCTGCCTACAATGAGCAGTTCTTC	CASSQPSAYNEQFF
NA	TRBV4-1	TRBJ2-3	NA	TGCGCCAGCAGCCAAGATTGGGGAGGGGGAGACACAGATACGCAGTATTTT	CASSQDWGGGDTDTQYF
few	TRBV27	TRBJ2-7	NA	TGTGCCAGCAGTTCGAACCAGCTAGGACACCGCGGAGCCTACGAGCAGTACTTC	CASSSNQLGHRGAYEQYF
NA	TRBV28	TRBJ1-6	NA	TGTGCCAGCAGTTTAGCTGGCCTTTCACCCCTCCACTTT	CASSLAGLSPLHF
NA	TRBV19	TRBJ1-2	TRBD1	TGTGCCAGTAGTATAGAAGGGACAGGCAGTCTCAACTATGGCTACACCTTC	CASSIEGTGSLNYGYTF
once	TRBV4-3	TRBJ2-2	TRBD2	TGCGCCAGCAGCCTTCTAGCGGGGGGTTTCGCGAACACCGGGGAGCTGTTTTTT	CASSLLAGGFANTGELFF
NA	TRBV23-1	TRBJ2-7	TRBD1	TGCGCCAGCATTACAGGGGACGGCCACGAGCAGTACTTC	CASITGDGHEQYF
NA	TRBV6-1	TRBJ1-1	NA	TGTGCCAGCAGCGGGATTGACACTGAAGCTTTCTTT	CASSGIDTEAFF
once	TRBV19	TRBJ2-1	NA	TGTGCCAGTAGTATCGCCAGAATCGATGAGCAGTTCTTC	CASSIARIDEQFF
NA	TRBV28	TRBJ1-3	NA	TGTGCCAGCAGTGGTGGCAGCGCTGGAAACACCATATATTTT	CASSGGSAGNTIYF
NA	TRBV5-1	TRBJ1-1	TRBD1	TGCGCCAGCAGCTCGACGGACAGGGCCGGTCGGAGGGCTGAAGCTTTCTTT	CASSSTDRAGRRAEAFF
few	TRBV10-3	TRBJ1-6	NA	TGTGCCATCAGCGCCACAGGGAGTCGATCACCCCTCCACTTT	CAISATGSRSPLHF
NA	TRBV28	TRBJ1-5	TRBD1	TGTGCCACCCGGGACAGGGGGATACGGGGGCCCCAGCATTTT	CATRDRGIRGPQHF
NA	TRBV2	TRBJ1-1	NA	TGTGCCAGCAGGGTTGGAGGTGGTCCCCTAGGAGCTTTCTTT	CASRVGGGPLGAFF
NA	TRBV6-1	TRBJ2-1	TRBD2	TGTGCCAGCAGGATGTTAGCGGGAGGAGGCGAGCAGTTCTTC	CASRMLAGGGEQFF
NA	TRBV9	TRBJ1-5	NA	TGTGCCAGCAGCGTAGCCGGGAGTTCGGGGCCCCAGCATTTT	CASSVAGSSGPQHF
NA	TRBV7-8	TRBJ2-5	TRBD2	TGTGCCAGCAGCCCGAGAACTAGCGGGAGGGGACAGACCCAGTACTTC	CASSPRTSGRGQTQYF
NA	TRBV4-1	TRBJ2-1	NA	TGCGCCAGCAGCCAAGTCGACATCCTCTCCTACAATGAGCAGTTCTTC	CASSQVDILSYNEQFF
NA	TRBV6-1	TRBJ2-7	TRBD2	TGTGCCAGCCAGGGAGGGTACGAGCAGTACTTC	CASQGGYEQYF
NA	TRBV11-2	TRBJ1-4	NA	TGTGCCAGCAGCTTAGTAGGGGGGGTTAATGAAAAACTGTTTTTT	CASSLVGGVNEKLFF
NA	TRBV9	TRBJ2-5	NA	TGTGCCAGCAGCGTCTCGAATGGGGCAGCCCAAGAGACCCAGTACTTC	CASSVSNGAAQETQYF
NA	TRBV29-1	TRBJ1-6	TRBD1	TGCAGCGTACGACAGGGGCCGGATTCACCCCTCCACTTT	CSVRQGPDSPLHF
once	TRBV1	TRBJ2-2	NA	TGCACCAGCAGCCAGAGCCGACTAGCGGGGGTCCGTGGGGAGCTGTTTTTT	CTSSQSRLAGVRGELFF
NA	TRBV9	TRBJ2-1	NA	TGTGCCAGCAGCGTATCGAGCTCCTACAATGAGCAGTTCTTC	CASSVSSSYNEQFF
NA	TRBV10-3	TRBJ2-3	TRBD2	TGTGCCATCAGTGAGACGACTAGCGGGGGTGGCACAGATACGCAGTATTTT	CAISETTSGGGTDTQYF
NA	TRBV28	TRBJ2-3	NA	TGTGCCAGCAGTTTATCGACTAGTGGGACCACAGATACGCAGTATTTT	CASSLSTSGTTDTQYF
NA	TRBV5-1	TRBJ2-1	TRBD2	TGCGCCAGCAGCTTTACGGGACTAGCGGGGGCCGGGCCATACAATGAGCAGTTCTTC	CASSFTGLAGAGPYNEQFF
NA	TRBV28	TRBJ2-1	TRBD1	TGTGCCAGCAGTTTCTACAGGGGGAGGTACAATGAGCAGTTCTTC	CASSFYRGRYNEQFF
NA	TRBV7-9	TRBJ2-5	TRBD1	TGTGCCAGCAGCTTCCAACGACAGGGGGAGCAAGAGACCCAGTACTTC	CASSFQRQGEQETQYF
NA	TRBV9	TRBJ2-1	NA	TGTGCCAGCACCAGCTCTGGGGCCGACTACAATGAGCAGTTCTTC	CASTSSGADYNEQFF
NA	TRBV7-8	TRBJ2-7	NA	TGTGCCAGCAGCTCCAATGCAAGAGCTTGGTACGAGCAGTACTTC	CASSSNARAWYEQYF
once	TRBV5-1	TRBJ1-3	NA	TGCGCCAGCAGCGGAGGGATGTACCCTGGAAACACCATATATTTT	CASSGGMYPGNTIYF
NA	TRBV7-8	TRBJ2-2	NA	TGTGCCAGCAAGGGAGCCTTAGCCACCGGGGAGCTGTTTTTT	CASKGALATGELFF
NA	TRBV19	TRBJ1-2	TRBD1	TGTGCCAGTACCTTGATTGGGGGGACAGGGGGATTCAATGGCTACACCTTC	CASTLIGGTGGFNGYTF
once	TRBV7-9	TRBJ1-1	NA	TGTGCCAGCAGCCGAAGAACCAGGGTGGACACTGAAGCTTTCTTT	CASSRRTRVDTEAFF
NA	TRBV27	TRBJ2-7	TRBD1	TGTGCCAGCAGTTCCCAGGGACAGGGGCGACCTTACGAGCAGTACTTC	CASSSQGQGRPYEQYF
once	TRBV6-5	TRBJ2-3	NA	TGTGCCAGCTCTATGGGAGGAGATACGCAGTATTTT	CASSMGGDTQYF
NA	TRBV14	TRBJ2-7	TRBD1	TGTGCCAGCAGCCACAGATCCGGGACAGGAGGAAACGAGCAGTACTTC	CASSHRSGTGGNEQYF
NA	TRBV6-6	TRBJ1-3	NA	TGTGCCAGCAGCCGAGGCGGGCAGAACTCTGGAAACACCATATATTTT	CASSRGGQNSGNTIYF